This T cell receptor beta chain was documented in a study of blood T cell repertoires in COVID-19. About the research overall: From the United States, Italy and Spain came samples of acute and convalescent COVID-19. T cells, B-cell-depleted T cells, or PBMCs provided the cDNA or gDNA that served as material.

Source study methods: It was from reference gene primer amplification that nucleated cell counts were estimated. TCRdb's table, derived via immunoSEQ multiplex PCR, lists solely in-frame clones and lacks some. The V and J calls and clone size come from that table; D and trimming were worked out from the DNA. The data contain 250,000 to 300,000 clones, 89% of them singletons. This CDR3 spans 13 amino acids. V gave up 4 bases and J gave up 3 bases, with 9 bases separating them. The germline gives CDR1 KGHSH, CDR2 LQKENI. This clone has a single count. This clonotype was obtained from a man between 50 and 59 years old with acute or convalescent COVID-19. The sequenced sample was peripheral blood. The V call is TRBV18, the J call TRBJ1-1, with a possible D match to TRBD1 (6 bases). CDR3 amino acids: CASSLSGDTEAFF. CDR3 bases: TGTGCCAGCTCACTCTCAGGGGACACTGAAGCTTTCTTT.